The 24 T cell receptor beta chains in this list originate from one sample, sequenced in a study of blood T cell repertoires in COVID-19. The data were produced by immunoSEQ multiplex PCR, yet TCRdb's version contains in-frame clones alone and is incomplete. The repertoire has fewer than 80,000 clones, 90% of them found once; the top ten carry 5.3%. Sequenced input: peripheral blood. These receptors were taken from a man aged 50 or older with acute or convalescent COVID-19.

This clone appeared once. This chain joins TRBV5-1 and TRBJ2-5; maybe TRBD1 (6 bases). CDR1 is SGHRS and CDR2 is YFSETQ in the germline V gene. The CDR3 is 16 amino acids. Trimming removed 1 base from V and 0 bases from J, with 13 bases in between. CDR3 DNA sequence: TGCGCCAGCAGCTTGTGGGGCCGGACAGACCAAGAGACCCAGTACTTC. This sequence encodes CASSLWGRTDQETQYF.

As regards this clone: The same CDR3 can be traced to other DNA sequences in this sample. V is TRBV5-1 and J is TRBJ2-3, with TRBD2 matching over 10 bases. Germline V gene sequence: CDR1 SGHRS, CDR2 YFSETQ. The CDR3 covers 15 residues. V was clipped by 0 bases and J by 4 bases; unmatched bases: 2. Written as DNA, the CDR3 is TGCGCCAGCAGCTTGGGGCTAGCGGGAGCAGATACGCAGTATTTT. Translated: CASSLGLAGADTQYF.

The V call is TRBV25-1, the J call TRBJ1-2; 7 bases line up with TRBD1. CDR3 length: 15 residues. V shed 4 bases, J shed 6 bases, and the junction held 11 bases outside the gene matches. Germline V gene sequence: CDR1 MGHDK, CDR2 SYGVNS. The CDR3 DNA reads as TGTGCCAGCAGTGGGCAAACAGGGGAACTGCATGGCTACACCTTC. This translates into CASSGQTGELHGYTF.

The chain joins TRBV27 to TRBJ1-2, with TRBD1 matching over 12 bases. The CDR3 totals 15 residues. With V trimmed by 3 bases and J by 7 bases, 6 bases remained unmatched. Germline loops: CDR1 MNHEY, CDR2 SMNVEV (reference sequence). The CDR3 is CASSFRDRGRSGYTF. CDR3 DNA: TGTGCCAGCAGTTTCAGGGACAGGGGGCGGAGTGGCTACACCTTC.

The CDR3 sequence: CASSPYRETQYF. The CDR3 DNA sequence: TGTGCCAGCTCACCATATCGGGAGACCCAGTACTTC. V is TRBV18 and J is TRBJ2-5; no firm D call. Deletions cut 2 bases from V and 5 bases from J, with 6 bases between. CDR3 length equals 12 residues. The germline gives CDR1 KGHSH, CDR2 LQKENI.

In this sample, this clone turned up a few times. The chain employs TRBV11-2 and TRBJ2-7, with 7 bases matching TRBD1. CDR1 is SGHAT and CDR2 is FQNNGV in the germline V gene. Trimming removed 4 bases from V and 2 bases from J; junction bases left unmatched: 8. This CDR3 contains 15 residues. The CDR3: CASSYKTGLTYEQYF. The CDR3, as DNA: TGTGCCAGCAGCTACAAGACAGGGCTCACCTACGAGCAGTACTTC.

This clone was counted once. The chain has TRBV21-1 and TRBJ1-5; TRBD1, as called in the table, went unchecked against the DNA. TRBV21-1 corresponds to a pseudogene. The CDR3 is 19 residues long. CDR3 DNA: TGTGCCAGCAGCCATGAGACGGACAGGGGGCGAAGGGGCAATCAGCCCCAGCATTTT. Translating gives CASSHETDRGRRGNQPQHF.

This chain joins TRBV4-3 and TRBJ2-5, with 9 bases identical to TRBD1. Germline V gene lookup returns CDR1 LGHNA and CDR2 YSLEER. The CDR3 runs 15 residues. V shed 4 bases, J shed 5 bases, and the junction held 8 bases outside the gene matches. DNA for the CDR3: TGCGCCAGCAGCCCACGGGACAGGGAGCGGGAGACCCAGTACTTC. Residues: CASSPRDRERETQYF.

This clone was counted between two and nine times. V usage is TRBV10-3 and J usage is TRBJ2-7, with 8 nucleotides matching TRBD1. Germline V CDR1 and CDR2: ENHRY, SYGVKD. This CDR3 has 19 amino acids. Trimming at V came to 4 bases and at J to 5 bases, leaving 22 bases not matched to a gene. This chain's CDR3 is CAISGSPLRTSSQGDEQYF. CDR3 sequence (DNA): TGTGCCATCAGTGGCTCCCCCTTGAGGACCTCCTCACAGGGGGACGAGCAGTACTTC.

This chain uses TRBV10-3 with TRBJ1-2, with 12 bases identical to TRBD1. Losses at the gene ends were 7 bases for V and 6 bases for J; bases not matched to a gene: 6. This CDR3 is built from 14 residues. Germline V gene sequence: CDR1 ENHRY, CDR2 SYGVKD. The CDR3, as DNA: TGTGCCATCAATGGGGACAGGGGGCGAGATGGCTACACCTTC. This translates into CAINGDRGRDGYTF.

The chain has TRBV27 and TRBJ2-7; 13 bases align to TRBD2. The CDR3 sequence is 15 residues long. The V and J ends lost 5 bases and 6 bases, in that order; junction bases with no gene match: 7. Germline V gives CDR1 MNHEY, CDR2 SMNVEV (reference sequence). The CDR3 sequence: CASSRGTSGKSEQYF. In DNA, the CDR3 is TGTGCCAGCAGTCGTGGGACTAGCGGGAAATCCGAGCAGTACTTC.

The chain recombines TRBV11-2 with TRBJ2-7; 10 bases are a match to TRBD2. The junction had 10 bases not matched to a gene; V was cut back by 4 bases and J by 7 bases. Germline loops: CDR1 SGHAT, CDR2 FQNNGV. This CDR3 has 15 residues. The CDR3 DNA reads TGTGCCAGCAGCTACACTAGCGGGATACGTACGGAGCAGTACTTC. It yields the protein CASSYTSGIRTEQYF.

This clone turned up a few times. This rearrangement joins TRBV30 to TRBJ1-1; D possibly corresponds to TRBD1 (5 bases). Germline loops: CDR1 GTSNPN, CDR2 SVGIG (reference sequence). The CDR3 consists of 10 residues. V lost 5 bases and J lost 11, with 12 bases in between. The CDR3 DNA sequence: TGTGCCTGGCATGGGACTTCGGCTTTCTTT. Translating gives CAWHGTSAFF.

DNA of the CDR3: TGTGCCACCAGTGCCGGGACAGGGGGGAATGGCTACACCTTC. Its protein product is CATSAGTGGNGYTF. The chain is built from TRBV24-1 and TRBJ1-2; 11 positions match TRBD1. The CDR3 consists of 14 residues. The V gene's germline CDR1 is KGHDR and CDR2 SFDVKD. J lost 6 bases, V lost 5 bases, and 4 bases had no gene match.

The chain couples TRBV3-1 (or the pseudogene TRBV3-2) to TRBJ2-7; 7 nucleotides align to TRBD1. Germline values: CDR1 LGHDT, CDR2 YNNKEL (reference sequence). V was clipped by 0 bases and J by 3 bases; unmatched bases: 5. This CDR3 is 15 amino acids long. The CDR3 DNA reads as TGTGCCAGCAGCCAAGAAGAGACAGGGCGCTACGAGCAGTACTTC. Amino acid sequence: CASSQEETGRYEQYF.

V and J are TRBV9 and TRBJ1-2; no reliable D call. Germline V gives CDR1 SGDLS, CDR2 YYNGEE. This CDR3 comprises 13 residues. V gave up 0 bases and J gave up 7 bases, with 10 bases separating them. The CDR3: CASSVAPEGGYTF. CDR3 coding DNA: TGTGCCAGCAGCGTAGCCCCTGAGGGTGGCTACACCTTC.

This chain connects TRBV4-1 to TRBJ2-1; tentative D call: TRBD2 (6 bases). CDR1 is MGHRA and CDR2 is YSYEKL in the germline V gene. Trimming cost V 4 bases and J 4 bases, with 11 bases left between them. The CDR3 is 14 amino acids. In nucleotides, the CDR3 is TGCGCCAGCAGCCGCATCGGGACTTACAATGAGCAGTTCTTC. Its protein product is CASSRIGTYNEQFF.

This chain connects TRBV3-1 (or the pseudogene TRBV3-2) to TRBJ2-7; D not resolved. With 1 base removed from V and 0 bases from J, the gap between germline ends came to 7 bases. The CDR3 totals 14 residues. Germline V gene lookup returns CDR1 LGHDT and CDR2 YNNKEL (reference sequence). CDR3 nucleotide sequence: TGTGCCAGCAGCCAAGGTTCCAGCTCCTACGAGCAGTACTTC. Its protein is CASSQGSSSYEQYF.

The chain carries TRBV6-6 and TRBJ2-7; D might be TRBD1 (5 bases). V was pared by 6 bases and J by 0 bases, with 15 bases between. There are 15 residues in the CDR3. CDR1 is MNHNY and CDR2 is SVGAGI in the germline V gene (reference sequence). CDR3 amino acids: CASSYQGILSYEQYF. In nucleotides, the CDR3 is TGTGCCAGCAGCTACCAGGGTATCCTCTCCTACGAGCAGTACTTC.

The genes are TRBV6-2 or TRBV6-3 and TRBJ2-2; D is unclear. Germline values: CDR1 MNHEY, CDR2 SVGEGT. The CDR3 contains 11 residues. The V end was cut by 6 bases, the J end by 8 bases, with 7 bases between. The CDR3 is CASSLLGELFF. The CDR3 DNA sequence: TGTGCCAGCAGCCTCCTTGGGGAGCTGTTTTTT.

The rearrangement joins TRBV30 to TRBJ2-3; TRBD2 agrees at 10 bases. CDR1 and CDR2 (germline): GTSNPN, SVGIG (reference sequence). J was trimmed by 2 bases and V by 0 bases; bases with no gene match: 2. The length of the CDR3 is 15 residues. CDR3 residues: CAWSVLAGHTDTQYF. For the CDR3, the DNA is TGTGCCTGGAGTGTACTAGCGGGACACACAGATACGCAGTATTTT.

CDR3 protein: CAISGGRGNGELFF. In nucleotides, the CDR3 is TGTGCCATCAGTGGAGGGAGGGGGAACGGGGAGCTGTTTTTT. The rearrangement uses TRBV10-3 and TRBJ2-2; TRBD2 is a possible D gene (7 bases). The CDR3 length is 14 residues. V was shortened by 4 bases and J by 7 bases, with 13 bases between the two germline ends. Germline V gene data show CDR1 as ENHRY and CDR2 as SYGVKD.

The rearrangement uses TRBV24-1 and TRBJ2-7; 7 bases match TRBD2. Germline CDR1 KGHDR, CDR2 SFDVKD. There are 19 residues in the CDR3. J lost 5 bases, V lost 3 bases, and 21 bases had no gene match. Here the CDR3 reads CATSDPGWSVGGPLDEQYF. CDR3 DNA sequence: TGTGCCACCAGTGATCCCGGATGGTCGGTGGGAGGGCCTCTCGACGAGCAGTACTTC.

The gene calls are TRBV3-1 (or the pseudogene TRBV3-2) and TRBJ1-3; no clear D gene. CDR3 length: 14 amino acids. Germline loops: CDR1 LGHDT, CDR2 YNNKEL (reference sequence). V shed 2 bases and J shed 4 bases, with 9 bases lying between them. The CDR3 coding sequence is TGTGCCAGCAGCCAAAAGGAGCGAGGAAACACCATATATTTT. It specifies CASSQKERGNTIYF.